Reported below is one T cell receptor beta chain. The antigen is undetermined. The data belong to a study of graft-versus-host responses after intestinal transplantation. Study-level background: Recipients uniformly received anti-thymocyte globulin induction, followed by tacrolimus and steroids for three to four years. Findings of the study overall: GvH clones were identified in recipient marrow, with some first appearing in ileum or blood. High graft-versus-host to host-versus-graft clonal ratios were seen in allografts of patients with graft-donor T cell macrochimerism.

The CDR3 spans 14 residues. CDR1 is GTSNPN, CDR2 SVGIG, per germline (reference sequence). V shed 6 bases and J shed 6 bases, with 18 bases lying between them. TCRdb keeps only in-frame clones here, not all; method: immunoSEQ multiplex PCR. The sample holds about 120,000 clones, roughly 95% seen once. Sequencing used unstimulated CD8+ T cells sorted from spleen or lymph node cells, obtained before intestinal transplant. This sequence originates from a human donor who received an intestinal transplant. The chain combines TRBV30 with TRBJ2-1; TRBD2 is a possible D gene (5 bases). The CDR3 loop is CACASGVRANEQFF. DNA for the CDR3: TGTGCCTGTGCGAGCGGAGTAAGAGCCAATGAGCAGTTCTTC.